This TCR beta chain was recovered during a study of blood T cell repertoires in COVID-19. About the research overall: Material from acute and convalescent COVID-19 was sourced from the United States, Italy and Spain. T cells, B-cell-depleted T cells, or PBMCs provided the cDNA or gDNA that served as material.

Germline V gives CDR1 KGHSH, CDR2 LQKENI. V was clipped by 3 bases and J by 9 bases, with 15 bases between them. The CDR3 contains 15 residues. In the source study's methods: Estimated nucleated cell counts came from reference gene primer amplification. The protocol was immunoSEQ multiplex PCR, while the TCRdb copy is restricted to in-frame clones and leaves out a portion. The DNA gave D and trimming, while V, J and clone size come from that table. The sample lists 650,000 to 800,000 clones; approximately 90% were seen once. This clone occurred once. The sample was peripheral blood. This chain uses TRBV18 with TRBJ1-6, with D perhaps TRBD1 (5 bases). The TCR comes from a woman aged 18-29 years with acute or convalescent COVID-19. CDR3 protein: CASSPQGGVSSPLHF. CDR3 coding DNA: TGTGCCAGCTCACCGCAGGGCGGGGTCAGTTCACCCCTCCACTTT.